Listed below are T cell receptor beta chains from one sample, sequenced in a study of shared clonotypes between healthy human individuals. Data came from immunoSEQ multiplex PCR; TCRdb stores just in-frame clones and leaves some out. The sample has about 2 million clones; about 94% are singletons. Sequenced material: naive CD8+ T cells sorted from blood. The source of these receptors is a young man in good health. Both conserved end residues are part of each CDR3. The D gene is left open where the match is weak.

D gene | J gene | V gene | CDR3 protein
TRBD1 | TRBJ2-1 | TRBV6-5 | CASSKGGVPHNEQFF
TRBD1 | TRBJ1-3 | TRBV4-1 | CASSLRQGLTSSGNTIYF
NA | TRBJ1-3 | TRBV29-1 | CSVEEESSGNTIYF
NA | TRBJ1-4 | TRBV28 | CASSPPWVF
NA | TRBJ2-7 | TRBV14 | CASSQGAGGIYEQYF
NA | TRBJ2-7 | TRBV10-3 | CAISESGQVYEQYF
TRBD2 | TRBJ2-1 | TRBV5-1 | CASSLGAPGGEQFF
TRBD1 | TRBJ2-7 | TRBV27 | CASSSGQGSYEQYF
NA | TRBJ1-1 | TRBV2 | CASSEFRTEAFF
TRBD2 | TRBJ2-3 | TRBV2 | CASSDQGLAGTDTQYF
TRBD1 | TRBJ2-7 | TRBV6-6 | CASSYLQGSEQYF
NA | TRBJ2-5 | TRBV15 | CATSRVGLEGQYF
NA | TRBJ2-6 | TRBV27 | CASSLTGAGANVLTF
NA | TRBJ2-7 | TRBV4-1 | CASSQDWGPSYEQYF
TRBD2 | TRBJ2-1 | TRBV4-1 | CASSQDLAGEDNEQFF
TRBD2 | TRBJ2-7 | TRBV6-1 | CASSEEVAGAYEQYF
NA | TRBJ2-5 | TRBV13 | CASSSTGHLSETQYF
TRBD2 | TRBJ2-7 | TRBV11-1 | CASSWGLAATYEQYF
NA | TRBJ1-2 | TRBV30 | CAWILDSAYYGYTF
NA | TRBJ2-7 | TRBV29-1 | CSVEGSVLGDSSEQYF
NA | TRBJ2-7 | TRBV5-1 | CASSLERAYEQYF
NA | TRBJ2-7 | TRBV27 | CASSLTITYEQYF
NA | TRBJ2-1 | TRBV6-5 | CASSYDVSDANEQFF
TRBD1 | TRBJ2-7 | TRBV27 | CASSFEGQSYEQYF
TRBD1 | TRBJ2-3 | TRBV6-5 | CAAWGQGLTDTQYF
TRBD1 | TRBJ1-1 | TRBV7-9 | CASSLGDGQGAKKAFF
NA | NA | TRBV11-2 | CASSLDGGRDEQYF
NA | TRBJ2-7 | TRBV27 | CASSLSLPSEQYF
NA | TRBJ1-4 | TRBV27 | CASSPGTTNEKLFF
NA | TRBJ2-1 | TRBV11-2 | CASSLDLEGRDEQFF
NA | TRBJ2-7 | TRBV6-1 | CASSDWTASYEQYF
TRBD1 | TRBJ2-2 | TRBV5-4 | CASSLTGGDPGELFF
NA | TRBJ2-7 | TRBV7-8 | CASSLEPWGSYEQYF
NA | TRBJ2-1 | TRBV9 | CASSASGLQNNEQFF
NA | TRBJ1-1 | TRBV5-4 | CASIGPGNTEAFF
NA | TRBJ1-2 | TRBV11-3 | CASSPRGGAHNYGYTF
TRBD2 | TRBJ2-7 | TRBV6-5 | CASSLSLAGGSYEQYF
NA | TRBJ1-6 | TRBV27 | CASTIAGNSPLHF
NA | TRBJ2-2 | TRBV27 | CASSSQNANTGELFF
NA | TRBJ2-6 | TRBV6-4 | CASSYEKDRFSGANVLTF
NA | TRBJ2-7 | TRBV29-1 | CSVEQGEGYEQYF
TRBD2 | TRBJ2-1 | TRBV4-3 | CASSPALLTSDTSNEQFF
NA | TRBJ2-7 | TRBV5-6 | CASSLARGWEEQYF
TRBD1 | TRBJ2-7 | TRBV13 | CASSTRQGPPVYEQYF
NA | TRBJ1-2 | TRBV10-3 | CAISEWVGYGYTF
NA | TRBJ1-1 | TRBV5-1 | CASSAGQMNTEAFF
TRBD2 | TRBJ2-7 | TRBV27 | CASSLAGESYEQYF
NA | TRBJ1-5 | TRBV10-1 | CASSQGPNQPQHF
TRBD2 | TRBJ2-2 | TRBV19 | CASTLAGTGELFF
NA | TRBJ1-5 | TRBV30 | CAWGVGWGQPQHF
TRBD2 | TRBJ2-7 | TRBV9 | CASSVSKLTSVYEQYF
NA | TRBJ1-1 | TRBV18 | CASSLPLEGPMNTEAFF
NA | TRBJ2-7 | TRBV2 | CASSEDPDSFHYEQYF
NA | TRBJ2-5 | TRBV10-1 | CASSEYDSQETQYF
TRBD1 | TRBJ2-5 | TRBV6-5 | CASSYFPQGAGETQYF